Listed here are 8 T cell receptor beta chains from one sample, sequenced in a study of cytomegalovirus exposure and HLA in healthy donors. Both 60 Vbeta primers and 13 Jbeta primers went into the PCR. Data came from immunoSEQ multiplex PCR; TCRdb stores just in-frame clones and leaves some out. The data contain about 180,000 clones, around 77% of them singletons. Sequenced: PBMCs. These receptors originate from a woman in her twenties or thirties in good health and CMV-seronegative.

This clone is a singleton in its sample. The CDR3 region has the DNA TGTGCCAGCAGCTTTTTCGGACAGGGGACTCAGCCCCAGCATTTT. It yields the protein CASSFFGQGTQPQHF. This sequence joins TRBV7-2 and TRBJ1-5; 9 nucleotides agree with TRBD1. The CDR3 contains 15 residues. From germline, CDR1 is SGHTA and CDR2 FQGNSA. V gave up 3 bases and J gave up 6 bases; unmatched junction bases: 6.

The V and J genes are TRBV4-1 and TRBJ2-7; TRBD1 matches at 9 bases. This CDR3 is 14 amino acids long. The J segment lost 3 bases and the V segment lost 5 bases, leaving 5 bases of the junction unmatched. From germline, CDR1 is MGHRA and CDR2 YSYEKL. CDR3 sequence reads: CASSAGQGLYEQYF. For the CDR3, the DNA is TGCGCCAGCAGCGCCGGACAGGGGCTCTACGAGCAGTACTTC.

This clone showed up just a few times. The V and J genes are TRBV7-2 and TRBJ1-5; D possibly corresponds to TRBD1 (5 bases). This CDR3 region has 17 residues. Per germline, CDR1 SGHTA and CDR2 FQGNSA. With 1 base removed from V and 1 base from J, the gap between germline ends came to 14 bases. The CDR3 DNA follows: TGTGCCAGCAGCTTAGAGGGACTGATCGCAAGCAATCAGCCCCAGCATTTT. This gives the protein CASSLEGLIASNQPQHF. The full variable domain, rest sourced from reference TRBV7-2 and TRBJ1-5, is GAGVSQSPSNKVTEKGKDVELRCDPISGHTALYWYRQSLGQGLEFLIYFQGNSAPDKSGLPSDRFSAERTGGSVSTLTIQRTQQEDSAVYLCASSLEGLIASNQPQHFGDGTRLSIL.

The chain couples TRBV4-1 to TRBJ1-1, with 9 bases identical to TRBD1. Per germline, CDR1 MGHRA and CDR2 YSYEKL. This CDR3 spans 15 amino acids. V gave up 3 bases and J gave up 1 base; unmatched junction bases: 3. CDR3 nucleotide sequence: TGCGCCAGCAGCCAGGGGGGACAGGGGAACACTGAAGCTTTCTTT. The encoded protein is CASSQGGQGNTEAFF.

This clone was counted only a few times. This chain joins TRBV6-1 and TRBJ2-1; TRBD1 is a possible D gene (6 bases). The CDR3 is made up of 16 amino acids. Germline V gene lookup returns CDR1 MNHNS and CDR2 SASEGT. V lost 4 bases to trimming and J lost 4 bases, with 17 bases between them. CDR3 loop: CASSGRTVWAYNEQFF. Here the CDR3 DNA reads TGTGCCAGCAGTGGGAGGACAGTTTGGGCTTACAATGAGCAGTTCTTC.

The chain links TRBV29-1 to TRBJ1-2; TRBD1 matches at 7 bases. The length of the CDR3 is 12 residues. The germline CDR1 and CDR2 sequences are SQVTM and ANQGSEA. V trimming: 6 bases; J trimming: 5 bases; junction bases outside the gene matches: 6. CDR3 nucleotides: TGCAGCGTCGGACAGGTCGGATATGGCTACACCTTC. It codes for CSVGQVGYGYTF.

As for this clone: As the CDR3 is not closed by the conserved phenylalanine or tryptophan, this likely results from a read error. The chain recombines TRBV5-1 with TRBJ1-2; 7 nucleotides match TRBD1. V gave up 2 bases and J gave up 0 bases; unmatched junction bases: 4. The CDR3 runs to 15 residues. Per the germline V gene, CDR1 is SGHRS and CDR2 is YFSETQ. CDR3 coding DNA: TGCGCCAGCAGCTTAGGACAGGCAGCTAACTATGGCTACACCTCC. Protein product: CASSLGQAANYGYTS.

CDR3 bases: TGTGCCAGCTTGCGGGATGGGGTAGATTCACCCCTCCACTTT. It codes for CASLRDGVDSPLHF. The rearrangement links TRBV21-1 to TRBJ1-6. TRBV21-1 is termed a pseudogene. The CDR3 spans 14 residues.